The clone carrying this T cell receptor (beta chain) has more than one count but fewer than ten. V was pared by 7 bases and J by 1 base, with 6 bases of the junction left unmatched. This CDR3 has 15 amino acids. Germline V gene sequence: CDR1 MNHNS, CDR2 SASEGT. The record originates from a study of T cells in Graves' hyperthyroidism and ophthalmopathy. Template material for amplifying TCR beta CDR3 regions consisted of RNA transcripts. The primer set for the first-round RT-PCR of the TCR CDR3 was HTBI. A single record per CDR3 protein comes from TCRdb applying MiXCR to the multiplex PCR reads. Among approximately 530,000 distinct CDR3 sequences listed, over 15% were seen once.

The sequence was obtained from a woman between 18 and 29 years old with Graves' hyperthyroidism. The chain is built from TRBV6-1 and TRBJ2-3, with 9 bases aligning to TRBD2. The sequencing sample was made of blood. As DNA, the CDR3 is TGTGCCAGCACCGAGCGGGGGGCTGGCACAGATACGCAGTATTTT. It codes for CASTERGAGTDTQYF.